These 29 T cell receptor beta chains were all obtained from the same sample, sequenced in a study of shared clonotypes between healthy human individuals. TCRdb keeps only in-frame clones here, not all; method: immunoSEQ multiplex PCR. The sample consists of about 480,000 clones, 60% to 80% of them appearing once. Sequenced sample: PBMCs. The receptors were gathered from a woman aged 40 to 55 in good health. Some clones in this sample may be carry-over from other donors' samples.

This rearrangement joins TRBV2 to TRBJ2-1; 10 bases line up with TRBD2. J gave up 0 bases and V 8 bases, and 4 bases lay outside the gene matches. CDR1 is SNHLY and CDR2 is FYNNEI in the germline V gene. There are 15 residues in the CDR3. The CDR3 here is CASRTSGISYNEQFF. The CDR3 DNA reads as TGTGCCAGCCGGACTAGCGGTATCTCCTACAATGAGCAGTTCTTC.

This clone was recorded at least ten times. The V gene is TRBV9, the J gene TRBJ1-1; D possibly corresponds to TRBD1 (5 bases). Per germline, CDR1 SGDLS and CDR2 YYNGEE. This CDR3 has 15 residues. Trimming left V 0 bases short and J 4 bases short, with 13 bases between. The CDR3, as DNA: TGTGCCAGCAGCGTAGAGGGCGGGGGACCCACTGAAGCTTTCTTT. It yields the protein CASSVEGGGPTEAFF.

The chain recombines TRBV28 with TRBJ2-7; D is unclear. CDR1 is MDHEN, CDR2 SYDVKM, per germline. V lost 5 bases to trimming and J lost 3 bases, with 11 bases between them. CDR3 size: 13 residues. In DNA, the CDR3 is TGTGCCAGCAGTCCCCCCCCGGACTACGAGCAGTACTTC. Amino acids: CASSPPPDYEQYF.

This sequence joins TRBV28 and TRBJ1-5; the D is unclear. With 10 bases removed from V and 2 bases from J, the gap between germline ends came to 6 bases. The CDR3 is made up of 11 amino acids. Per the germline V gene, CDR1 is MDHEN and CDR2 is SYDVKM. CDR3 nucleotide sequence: TGTGCCACTCTTGGCAATCAGCCCCAGCATTTT. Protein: CATLGNQPQHF.

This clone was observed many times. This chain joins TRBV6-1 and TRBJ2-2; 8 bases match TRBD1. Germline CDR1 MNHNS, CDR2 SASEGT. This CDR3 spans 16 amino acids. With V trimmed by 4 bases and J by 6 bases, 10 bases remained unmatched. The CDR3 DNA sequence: TGTGCCAGCAGTGCCTCGTCGGACAGGGCGGCCGGGGAGCTGTTTTTT. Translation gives CASSASSDRAAGELFF.

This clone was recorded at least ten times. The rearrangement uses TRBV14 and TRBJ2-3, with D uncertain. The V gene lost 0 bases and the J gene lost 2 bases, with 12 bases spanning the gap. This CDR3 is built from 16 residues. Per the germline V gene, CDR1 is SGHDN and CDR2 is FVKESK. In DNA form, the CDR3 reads TGTGCCAGCAGCCAAGATGTAGCAAGCTTCACAGATACGCAGTATTTT. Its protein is CASSQDVASFTDTQYF.

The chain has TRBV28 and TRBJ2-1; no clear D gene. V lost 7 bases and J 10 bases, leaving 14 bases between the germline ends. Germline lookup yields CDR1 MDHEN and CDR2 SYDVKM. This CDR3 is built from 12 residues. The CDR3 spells CASKDTPREQFF. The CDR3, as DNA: TGTGCCAGCAAAGACACCCCTCGGGAGCAGTTCTTC.

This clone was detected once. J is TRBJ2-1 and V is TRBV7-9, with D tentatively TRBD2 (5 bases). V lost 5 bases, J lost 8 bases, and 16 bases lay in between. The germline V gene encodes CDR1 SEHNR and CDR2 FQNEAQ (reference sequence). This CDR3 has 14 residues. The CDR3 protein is CASSDGLALHEQFF. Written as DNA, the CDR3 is TGTGCCAGCAGCGACGGACTCGCCTTGCATGAGCAGTTCTTC.

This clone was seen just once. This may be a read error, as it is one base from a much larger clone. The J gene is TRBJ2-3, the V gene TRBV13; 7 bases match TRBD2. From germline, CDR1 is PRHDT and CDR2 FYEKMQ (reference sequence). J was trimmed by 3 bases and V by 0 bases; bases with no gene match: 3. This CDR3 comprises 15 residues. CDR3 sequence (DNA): TGTGCCAGCAGCTTAGGGGCGGGAGTAACAGATACGCAGTATTTT. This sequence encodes CASSLGAGVTDTQYF.

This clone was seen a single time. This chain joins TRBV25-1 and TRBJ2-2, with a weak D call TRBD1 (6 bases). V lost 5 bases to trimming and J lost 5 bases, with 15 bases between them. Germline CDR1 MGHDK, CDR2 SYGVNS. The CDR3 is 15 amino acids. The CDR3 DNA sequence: TGTGCCAGCAGTTCTCAGGGGCAAGGAACCGGGGAGCTGTTTTTT. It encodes CASSSQGQGTGELFF.

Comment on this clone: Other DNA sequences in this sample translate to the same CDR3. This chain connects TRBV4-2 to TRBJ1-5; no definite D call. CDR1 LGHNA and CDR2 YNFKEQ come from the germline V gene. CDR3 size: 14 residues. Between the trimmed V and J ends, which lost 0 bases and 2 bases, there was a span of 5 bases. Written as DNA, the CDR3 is TGTGCCAGCAGCCAAGACCGGGGCAATCAGCCCCAGCATTTT. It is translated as CASSQDRGNQPQHF.

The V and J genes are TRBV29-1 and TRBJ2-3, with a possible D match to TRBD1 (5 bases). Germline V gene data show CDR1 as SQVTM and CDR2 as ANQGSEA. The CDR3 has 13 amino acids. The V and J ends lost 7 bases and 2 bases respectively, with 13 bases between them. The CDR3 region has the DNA TGCAGCGCCAAGTTGACAGACACAGATACGCAGTATTTT. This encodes CSAKLTDTDTQYF.

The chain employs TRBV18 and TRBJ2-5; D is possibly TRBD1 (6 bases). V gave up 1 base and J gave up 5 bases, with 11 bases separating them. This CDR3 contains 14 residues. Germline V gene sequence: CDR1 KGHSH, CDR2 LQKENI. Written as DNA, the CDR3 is TGTGCCAGCTCACCACGGACAGACTATGAGACCCAGTACTTC. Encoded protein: CASSPRTDYETQYF.

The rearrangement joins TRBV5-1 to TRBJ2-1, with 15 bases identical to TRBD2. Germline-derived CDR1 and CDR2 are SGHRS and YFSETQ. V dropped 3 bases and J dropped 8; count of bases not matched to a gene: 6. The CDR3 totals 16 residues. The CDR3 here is CASSSGLAGGLDEQFF. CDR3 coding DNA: TGCGCCAGCAGCTCGGGACTAGCGGGAGGTTTGGATGAGCAGTTCTTC.

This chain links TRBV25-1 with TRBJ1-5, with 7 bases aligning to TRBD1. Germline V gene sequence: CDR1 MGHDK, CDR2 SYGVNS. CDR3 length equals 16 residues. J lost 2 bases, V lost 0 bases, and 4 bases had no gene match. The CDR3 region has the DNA TGTGCCAGCAGTGAATACACAGGGGACGGCAATCAGCCCCAGCATTTT. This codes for CASSEYTGDGNQPQHF.

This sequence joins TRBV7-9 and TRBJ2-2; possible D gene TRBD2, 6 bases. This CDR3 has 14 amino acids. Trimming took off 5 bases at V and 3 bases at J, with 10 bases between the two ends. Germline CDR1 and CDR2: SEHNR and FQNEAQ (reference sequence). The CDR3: CASSPGTYTGELFF. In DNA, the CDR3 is TGTGCCAGCAGCCCCGGGACTTACACCGGGGAGCTGTTTTTT.

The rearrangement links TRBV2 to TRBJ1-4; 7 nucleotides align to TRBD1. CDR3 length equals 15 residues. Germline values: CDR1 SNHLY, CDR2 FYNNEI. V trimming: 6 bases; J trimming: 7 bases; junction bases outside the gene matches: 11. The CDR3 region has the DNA TGTGCCAGCAGCCTTGACAGGGACTCTCGTGAAAAACTGTTTTTT. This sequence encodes CASSLDRDSREKLFF.

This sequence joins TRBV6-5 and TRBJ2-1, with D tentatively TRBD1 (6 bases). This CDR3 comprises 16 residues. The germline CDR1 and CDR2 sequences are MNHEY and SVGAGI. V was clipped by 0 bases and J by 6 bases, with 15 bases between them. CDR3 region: CASSYSGAGVINEQFF. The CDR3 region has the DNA TGTGCCAGCAGTTACTCCGGGGCAGGGGTAATCAATGAGCAGTTCTTC.

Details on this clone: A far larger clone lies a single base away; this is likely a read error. CDR3 sequence reads: CASSLNSQETQYF. As DNA, the CDR3 is TGTGCCAGCAGCTTAAACAGCCAAGAGACCCAGTACTTC. The V gene is TRBV7-2, the J gene TRBJ2-5; no clear D gene. Germline CDR1 and CDR2: SGHTA and FQGNSA. Trimming took 2 bases from V and 1 from J, leaving 5 bases between them. The CDR3 spans 13 residues. The variable domain in full, with the rest retrieved from reference TRBV7-2 and TRBJ2-5, is GAGVSQSPSNKVTEKGKDVELRCDPISGHTALYWYRQSLGQGLEFLIYFQGNSAPDKSGLPSDRFSAERTGGSVSTLTIQRTQQEDSAVYLCASSLNSQETQYFGPGTRLLVL.

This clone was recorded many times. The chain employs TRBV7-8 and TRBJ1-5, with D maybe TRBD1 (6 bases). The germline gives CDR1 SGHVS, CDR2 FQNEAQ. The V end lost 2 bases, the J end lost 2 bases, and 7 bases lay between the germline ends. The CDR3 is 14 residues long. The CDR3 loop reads CASSLPGGNQPQHF. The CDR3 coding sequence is TGTGCCAGCAGCTTACCAGGGGGCAATCAGCCCCAGCATTTT.

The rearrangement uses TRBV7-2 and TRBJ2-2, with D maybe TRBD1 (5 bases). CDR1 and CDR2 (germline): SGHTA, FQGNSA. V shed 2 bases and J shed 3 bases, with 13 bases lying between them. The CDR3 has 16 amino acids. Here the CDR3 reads CASSLNPGRDTGELFF. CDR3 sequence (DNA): TGTGCCAGCAGCTTAAACCCAGGCAGGGACACCGGGGAGCTGTTTTTT.

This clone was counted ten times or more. DNA of the CDR3: TGTGCCAGCAGTTATCAAGGACAGGGCCAATATGGCTACACCTTC. Amino acid sequence: CASSYQGQGQYGYTF. The chain joins TRBV6-5 to TRBJ1-2, with 8 bases fitting TRBD1. Germline values: CDR1 MNHEY, CDR2 SVGAGI. This CDR3 contains 15 residues. J was trimmed by 5 bases and V by 3 bases; bases with no gene match: 8.

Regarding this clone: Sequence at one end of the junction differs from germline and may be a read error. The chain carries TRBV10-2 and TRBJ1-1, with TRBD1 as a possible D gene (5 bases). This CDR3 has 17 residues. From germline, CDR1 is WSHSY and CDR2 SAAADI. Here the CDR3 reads CASSESVGPGPNSEAFF. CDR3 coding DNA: TGCGCCAGCAGTGAGTCGGTAGGGCCGGGGCCGAACAGTGAAGCTTTCTTT.

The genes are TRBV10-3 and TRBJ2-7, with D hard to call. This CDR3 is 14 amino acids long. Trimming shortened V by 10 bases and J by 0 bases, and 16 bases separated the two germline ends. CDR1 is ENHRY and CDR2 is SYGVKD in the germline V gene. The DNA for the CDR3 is TGTGCCACCGGCGACTCGCGTGGCTCCTACGAGCAGTACTTC. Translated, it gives CATGDSRGSYEQYF.

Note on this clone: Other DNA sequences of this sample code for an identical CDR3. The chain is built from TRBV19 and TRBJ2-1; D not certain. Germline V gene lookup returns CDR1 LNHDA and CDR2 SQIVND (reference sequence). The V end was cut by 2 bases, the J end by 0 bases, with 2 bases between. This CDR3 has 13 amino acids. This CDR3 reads CASSINSYNEQFF. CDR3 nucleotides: TGTGCCAGTAGTATAAACTCCTACAATGAGCAGTTCTTC.

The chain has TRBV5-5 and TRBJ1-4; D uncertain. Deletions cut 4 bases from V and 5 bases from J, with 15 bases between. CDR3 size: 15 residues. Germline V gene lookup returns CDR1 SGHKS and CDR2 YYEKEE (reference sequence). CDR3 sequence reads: CASSQYANRNEKLFF. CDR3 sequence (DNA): TGTGCCAGCAGCCAATACGCCAACCGGAATGAAAAACTGTTTTTT.

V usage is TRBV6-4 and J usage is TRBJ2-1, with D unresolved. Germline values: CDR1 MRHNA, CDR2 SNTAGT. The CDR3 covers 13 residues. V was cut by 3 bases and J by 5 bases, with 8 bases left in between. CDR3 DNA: TGTGCCAGCAGTGATTACGAGAACAATGAGCAGTTCTTC. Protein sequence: CASSDYENNEQFF.

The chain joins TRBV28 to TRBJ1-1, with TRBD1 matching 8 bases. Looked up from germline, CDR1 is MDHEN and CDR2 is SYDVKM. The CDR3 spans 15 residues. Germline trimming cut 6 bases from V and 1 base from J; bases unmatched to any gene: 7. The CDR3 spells CASSLPGTGNTEAFF. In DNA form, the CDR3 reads TGTGCCAGCAGCCTCCCCGGGACAGGGAACACTGAAGCTTTCTTT.

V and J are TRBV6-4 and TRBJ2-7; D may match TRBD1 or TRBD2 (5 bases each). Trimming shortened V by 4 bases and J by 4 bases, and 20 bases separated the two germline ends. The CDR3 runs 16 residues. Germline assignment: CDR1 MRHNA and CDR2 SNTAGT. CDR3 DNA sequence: TGTGCCAGCAGTGCGGGACGTGGGGGTACTAGGTACGAGCAGTACTTC. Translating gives CASSAGRGGTRYEQYF.